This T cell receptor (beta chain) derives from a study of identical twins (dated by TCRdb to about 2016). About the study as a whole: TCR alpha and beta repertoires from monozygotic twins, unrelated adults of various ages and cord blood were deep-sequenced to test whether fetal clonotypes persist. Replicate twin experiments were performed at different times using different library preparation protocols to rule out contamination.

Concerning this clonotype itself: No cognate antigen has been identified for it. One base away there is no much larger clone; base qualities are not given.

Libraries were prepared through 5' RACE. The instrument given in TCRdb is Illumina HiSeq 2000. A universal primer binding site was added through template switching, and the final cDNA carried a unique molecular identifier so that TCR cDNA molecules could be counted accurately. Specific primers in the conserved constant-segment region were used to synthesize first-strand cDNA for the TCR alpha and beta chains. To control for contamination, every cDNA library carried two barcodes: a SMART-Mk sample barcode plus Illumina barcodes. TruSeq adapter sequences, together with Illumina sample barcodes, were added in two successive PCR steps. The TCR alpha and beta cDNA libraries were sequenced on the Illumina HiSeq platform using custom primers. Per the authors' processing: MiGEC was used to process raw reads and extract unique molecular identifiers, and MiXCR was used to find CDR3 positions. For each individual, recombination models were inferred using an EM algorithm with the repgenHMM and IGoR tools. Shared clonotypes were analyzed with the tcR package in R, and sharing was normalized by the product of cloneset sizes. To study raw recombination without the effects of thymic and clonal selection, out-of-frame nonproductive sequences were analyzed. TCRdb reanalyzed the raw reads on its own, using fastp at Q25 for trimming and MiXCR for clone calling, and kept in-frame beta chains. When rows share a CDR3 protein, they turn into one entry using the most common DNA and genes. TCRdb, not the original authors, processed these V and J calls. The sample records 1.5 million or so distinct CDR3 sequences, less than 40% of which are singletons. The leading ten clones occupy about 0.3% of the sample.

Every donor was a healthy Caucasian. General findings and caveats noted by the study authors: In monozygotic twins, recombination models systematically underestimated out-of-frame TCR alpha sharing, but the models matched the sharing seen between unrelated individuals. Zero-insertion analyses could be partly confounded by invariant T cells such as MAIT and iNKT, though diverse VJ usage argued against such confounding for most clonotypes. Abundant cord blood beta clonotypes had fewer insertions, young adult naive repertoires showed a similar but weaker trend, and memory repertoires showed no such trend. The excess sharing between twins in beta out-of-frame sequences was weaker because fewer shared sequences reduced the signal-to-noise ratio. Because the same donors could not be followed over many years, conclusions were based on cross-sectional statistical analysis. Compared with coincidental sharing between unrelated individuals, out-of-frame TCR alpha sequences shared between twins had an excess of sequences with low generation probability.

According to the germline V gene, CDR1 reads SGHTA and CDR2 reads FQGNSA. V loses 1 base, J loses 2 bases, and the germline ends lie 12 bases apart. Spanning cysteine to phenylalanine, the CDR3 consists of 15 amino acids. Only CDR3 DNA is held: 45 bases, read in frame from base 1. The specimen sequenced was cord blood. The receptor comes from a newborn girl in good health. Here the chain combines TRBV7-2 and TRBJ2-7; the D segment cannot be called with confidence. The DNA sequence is TGTGCCAGCAGCTTAGTGGTCTTAGGCCCCTACGAGCAGTACTTC. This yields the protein CASSLVVLGPYEQYF.